The T cell receptor beta chain described here comes from a study of T-cell memory formation after mild COVID-19. Trimming removed 4 bases from V and 1 base from J, with 11 bases in between. This CDR3 spans 15 amino acids. CDR1 is MNHEY and CDR2 is SVGAGI in the germline V gene. Via MiXCR, TCRdb re-called the 5' RACE reads, giving one row per CDR3 protein. The sample carries 360,000 or so distinct CDR3 sequences, approximately 27% recorded once. The V and J genes are TRBV6-5 and TRBJ1-5; perhaps TRBD1 as D (5 bases). This TCR was recovered from an adult woman who had mild COVID-19 (a few samples of this study predate the infection). Cell type and time point are not known. The material sequenced was PBMCs or a T cell subset sorted from them (not recorded which). The CDR3 DNA follows: TGTGCCAGCAGTTCTACGAGGGGAAGCAATCAGCCCCAGCATTTT. Its translation: CASSSTRGSNQPQHF.